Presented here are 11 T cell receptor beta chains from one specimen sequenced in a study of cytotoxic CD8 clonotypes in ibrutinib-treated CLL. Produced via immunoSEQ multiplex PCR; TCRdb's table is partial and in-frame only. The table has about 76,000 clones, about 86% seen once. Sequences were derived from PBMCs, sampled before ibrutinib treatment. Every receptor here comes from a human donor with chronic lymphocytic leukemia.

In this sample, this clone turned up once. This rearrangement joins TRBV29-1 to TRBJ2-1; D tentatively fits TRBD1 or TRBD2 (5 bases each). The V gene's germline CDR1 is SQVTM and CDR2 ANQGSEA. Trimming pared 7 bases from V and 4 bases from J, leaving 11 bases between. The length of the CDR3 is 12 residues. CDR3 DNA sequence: TGCAGCGCAATCGAGGGGTACAATGAGCAGTTCTTC. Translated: CSAIEGYNEQFF.

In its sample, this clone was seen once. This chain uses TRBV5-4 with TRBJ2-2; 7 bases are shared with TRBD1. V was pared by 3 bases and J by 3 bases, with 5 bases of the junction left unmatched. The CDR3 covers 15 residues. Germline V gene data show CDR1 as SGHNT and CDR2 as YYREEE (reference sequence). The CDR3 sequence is CASSSTGLYTGELFF. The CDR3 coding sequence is TGTGCCAGCAGCTCGACAGGGTTGTACACCGGGGAGCTGTTTTTT.

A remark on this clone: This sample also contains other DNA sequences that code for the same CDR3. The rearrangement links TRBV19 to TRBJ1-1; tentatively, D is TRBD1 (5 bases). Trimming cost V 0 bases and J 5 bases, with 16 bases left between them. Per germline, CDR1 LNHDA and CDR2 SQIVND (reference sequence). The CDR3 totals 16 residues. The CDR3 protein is CASSIDLKGRVTEAFF. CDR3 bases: TGTGCCAGTAGTATAGATCTAAAAGGCAGGGTAACTGAAGCTTTCTTT.

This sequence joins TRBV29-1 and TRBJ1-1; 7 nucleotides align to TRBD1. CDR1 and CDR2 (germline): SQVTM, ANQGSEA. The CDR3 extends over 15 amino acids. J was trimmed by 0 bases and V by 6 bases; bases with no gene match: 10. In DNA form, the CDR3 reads TGCAGCGTAGGGGGCTCGGGCCTTATGAACACTGAAGCTTTCTTT. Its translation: CSVGGSGLMNTEAFF.

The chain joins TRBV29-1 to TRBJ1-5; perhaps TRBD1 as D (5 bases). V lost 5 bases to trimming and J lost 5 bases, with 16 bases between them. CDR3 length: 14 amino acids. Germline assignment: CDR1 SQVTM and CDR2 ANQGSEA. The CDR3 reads CSVRKQVGYQPQHF. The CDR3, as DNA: TGCAGCGTTAGGAAACAGGTTGGATATCAGCCCCAGCATTTT.

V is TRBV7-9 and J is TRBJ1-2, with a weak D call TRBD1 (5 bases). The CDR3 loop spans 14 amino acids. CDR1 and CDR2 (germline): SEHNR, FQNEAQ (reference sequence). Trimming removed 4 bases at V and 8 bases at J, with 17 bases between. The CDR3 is CASSSERGFWGYTF. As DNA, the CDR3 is TGTGCCAGCAGCTCAGAGAGGGGATTCTGGGGCTACACCTTC. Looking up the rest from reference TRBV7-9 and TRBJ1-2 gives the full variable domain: DTGVSQNPRHKITKRGQNVTFRCDPISEHNRLYWYRQTLGQGPEFLTYFQNEAQLEKSRLLSDRFSAERPKGSFSTLEIQRTEQGDSAMYLCASSSERGFWGYTFGSGTRLTVV.

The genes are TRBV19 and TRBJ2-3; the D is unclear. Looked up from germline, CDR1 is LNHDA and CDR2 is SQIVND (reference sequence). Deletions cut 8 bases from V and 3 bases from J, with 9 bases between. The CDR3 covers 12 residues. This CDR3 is CASAERTDTQYF. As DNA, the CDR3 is TGTGCCAGTGCGGAGAGGACAGATACGCAGTATTTT.

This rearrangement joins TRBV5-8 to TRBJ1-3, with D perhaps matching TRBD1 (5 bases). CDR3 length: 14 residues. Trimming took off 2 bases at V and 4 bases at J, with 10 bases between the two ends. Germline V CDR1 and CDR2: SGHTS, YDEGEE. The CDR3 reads CASSFRGEGNTIYF. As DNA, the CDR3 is TGTGCCAGCAGCTTCCGGGGCGAAGGAAACACCATATATTTT.

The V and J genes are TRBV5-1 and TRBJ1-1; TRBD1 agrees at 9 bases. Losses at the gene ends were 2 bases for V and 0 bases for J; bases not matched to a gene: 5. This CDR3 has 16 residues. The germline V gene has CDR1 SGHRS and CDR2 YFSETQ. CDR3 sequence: CASSLTGTGLNTEAFF. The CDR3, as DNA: TGCGCCAGCAGCTTAACCGGGACAGGGTTGAACACTGAAGCTTTCTTT. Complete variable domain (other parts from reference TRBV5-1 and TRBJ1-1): KAGVTQTPRYLIKTRGQQVTLSCSPISGHRSVSWYQQTPGQGLQFLFEYFSETQRNKGNFPGRFSGRQFSNSRSEMNVSTLELGDSALYLCASSLTGTGLNTEAFFGQGTRLTVV.

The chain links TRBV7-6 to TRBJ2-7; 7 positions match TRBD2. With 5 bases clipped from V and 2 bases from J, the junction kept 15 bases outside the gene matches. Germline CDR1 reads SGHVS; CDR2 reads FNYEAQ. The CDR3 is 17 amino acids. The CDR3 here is CASSTLTYTGGPYEQYF. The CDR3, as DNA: TGTGCCAGCAGCACCCTAACCTATACGGGAGGACCCTACGAGCAGTACTTC.

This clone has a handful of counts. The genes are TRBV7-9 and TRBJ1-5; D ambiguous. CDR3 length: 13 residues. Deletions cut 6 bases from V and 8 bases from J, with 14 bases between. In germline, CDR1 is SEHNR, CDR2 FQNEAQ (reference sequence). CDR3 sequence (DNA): TGTGCCAGCAGTCTAACCGTCGGGGAGCCCCAGCATTTT. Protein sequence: CASSLTVGEPQHF.